Below, one T cell receptor beta chain is given with its context. Its matching antigen is unknown. PCR amplification relied on 60 Vbeta primers (plus 13 Jbeta primers). Clones were read by immunoSEQ multiplex PCR, and TCRdb kept only the in-frame ones, dropping some. The table has about 89,000 clones, less than 80% seen once. The data are from a study of cytomegalovirus exposure and HLA in healthy donors. The study, taken as a whole, reports: Most subjects' HLA-A and HLA-B alleles were reportedly predicted from TCR beta sequences.

V shed 4 bases and J 4 bases; nucleotides not matched to a gene: 4. CDR3 length: 14 residues. From germline, CDR1 is LNHDA and CDR2 SQIVND (reference sequence). This TCR came from a male donor in good health and CMV-seronegative. V and J are TRBV19 and TRBJ1-1; 9 bases align to TRBD1. The sequenced sample was PBMCs. The CDR3 DNA follows: TGTGCCAGTAGTACCGGACAGGGGCGCACTGAAGCTTTCTTT. Its translation is CASSTGQGRTEAFF.